This TCR beta chain was profiled in a study of OX40 agonist ivuxolimab in advanced cancers. Study details: The study gave patients intravenous ivuxolimab at 0.01 to 10 mg/kg every 2 weeks.

Sequencing was performed with immunoSEQ multiplex PCR; in TCRdb, only in-frame clones are kept and a portion is missing. The sample records over 55,000 clones, approximately 80% being singletons. This clone was recorded only once. Its matching antigen is unknown. Study conclusions and caveats: There were, on average, more expanded clones in CD8+ T cells than in CD4+. At 0.1 to 3.0 mg/kg, clonal expansion of CD4+ and CD8+ blood T cells had occurred by week 6.

This material consisted of CD4+ or CD8+ T cells sorted from blood, taken in a trial of the OX40 agonist ivuxolimab. The sequence came from an adult with an advanced solid tumor such as melanoma, head and neck, liver or kidney cancer.

CDR3 protein: CASSSPGTRAVEQYF. Here the CDR3 DNA reads TGCGCCAGCAGCTCCCCCGGGACTCGAGCAGTCGAGCAGTACTTC. V usage is TRBV5-1 and J usage is TRBJ2-7; maybe TRBD2 (6 bases). This CDR3 has 15 residues. Looked up from germline, CDR1 is SGHRS and CDR2 is YFSETQ. V lost 3 bases to trimming and J lost 6 bases, with 19 bases between them. Full variable domain (remainder filled in from reference TRBV5-1 and TRBJ2-7): KAGVTQTPRYLIKTRGQQVTLSCSPISGHRSVSWYQQTPGQGLQFLFEYFSETQRNKGNFPGRFSGRQFSNSRSEMNVSTLELGDSALYLCASSSPGTRAVEQYFGPGTRLTVT.